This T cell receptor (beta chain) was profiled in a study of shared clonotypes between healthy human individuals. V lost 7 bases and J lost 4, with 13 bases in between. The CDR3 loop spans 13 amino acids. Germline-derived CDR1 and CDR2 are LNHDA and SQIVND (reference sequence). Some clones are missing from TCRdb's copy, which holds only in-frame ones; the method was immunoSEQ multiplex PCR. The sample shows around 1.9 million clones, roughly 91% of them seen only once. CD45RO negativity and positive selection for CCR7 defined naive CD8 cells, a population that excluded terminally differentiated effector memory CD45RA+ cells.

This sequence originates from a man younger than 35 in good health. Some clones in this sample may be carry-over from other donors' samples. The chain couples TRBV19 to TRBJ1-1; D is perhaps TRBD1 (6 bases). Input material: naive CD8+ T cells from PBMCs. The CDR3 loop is CASNFATGTEAFF. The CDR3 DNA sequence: TGTGCCAGTAACTTTGCGACAGGCACTGAAGCTTTCTTT. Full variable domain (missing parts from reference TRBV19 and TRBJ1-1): DGGITQSPKYLFRKEGQNVTLSCEQNLNHDAMYWYRQDPGQGLRLIYYSQIVNDFQKGDIAEGYSVSREKKESFPLTVTSAQKNPTAFYLCASNFATGTEAFFGQGTRLTVV.